These 26 T cell receptor beta chains were sequenced from one sample in a study of cytomegalovirus exposure and HLA in healthy donors. The study ran its PCR with 60 Vbeta and 13 Jbeta primers. Clones were sequenced by immunoSEQ multiplex PCR, and TCRdb holds only the in-frame ones, with some missing. The listing records approximately 110,000 clones. Material: PBMCs. These receptors were obtained from a man aged 30 to 39 in good health and CMV-seronegative.

The rearrangement links TRBV30 to TRBJ1-1; D is possibly TRBD1 (5 bases). The CDR3 covers 14 residues. Between the trimmed V and J ends, which lost 3 bases and 4 bases, there was a span of 15 bases. The germline V gene encodes CDR1 GTSNPN and CDR2 SVGIG (reference sequence). CDR3 nucleotide sequence: TGTGCCTGGAGGGCGACAGCTATATTCACTGAAGCTTTCTTT. Translation: CAWRATAIFTEAFF.

The chain is built from TRBV12-5 and TRBJ2-1, with 10 bases fitting TRBD1. V shed 6 bases, J shed 10 bases, and the junction held 3 bases outside the gene matches. The CDR3 covers 12 residues. The V gene's germline CDR1 is LGHNT and CDR2 FRNRAP. CDR3 loop: CASGTGGREQFF. DNA for the CDR3: TGTGCTAGTGGGACAGGGGGCCGGGAGCAGTTCTTC.

The chain is built from TRBV30 and TRBJ2-7, with 8 nucleotides matching TRBD2. CDR1 and CDR2 from the germline V gene are GTSNPN and SVGIG (reference sequence). This CDR3 is built from 15 residues. Trimming at V came to 3 bases and at J to 4 bases, leaving 11 bases not matched to a gene. The CDR3 region has the DNA TGTGCCTGGAGAGACTTGGGGCTAGCGGGTTACGAGCAGTACTTC. Residues: CAWRDLGLAGYEQYF.

The chain joins TRBV5-1 to TRBJ2-6, with D tentatively TRBD1 (7 bases). CDR1 is SGHRS, CDR2 YFSETQ, per germline. The CDR3 is made up of 18 amino acids. Trimming removed 5 bases from V and 0 bases from J, with 18 bases in between. CDR3 in amino acids: CASSYAGQPNSGANVLTF. In nucleotides, the CDR3 is TGCGCCAGCAGTTATGCGGGACAGCCTAACTCTGGGGCCAACGTCCTGACTTTC.

V and J are TRBV6-1 and TRBJ1-2; possibly TRBD1 for D (6 bases). Trimming shortened V by 7 bases and J by 7 bases, and 19 bases separated the two germline ends. Germline lookup yields CDR1 MNHNS and CDR2 SASEGT. The CDR3 extends over 14 amino acids. The CDR3 nucleotides read TGTGCCAGCAAAACAGGGATAGTAAGTTCTGGCTACACCTTC. Protein sequence: CASKTGIVSSGYTF.

The gene calls are TRBV7-8 and TRBJ1-2, with 8 bases that match TRBD1. CDR1 SGHVS and CDR2 FQNEAQ come from the germline V gene. The CDR3 has 15 amino acids. The V and J ends lost 1 base and 2 bases, in that order; junction bases with no gene match: 3. Here the CDR3 reads CASSLGSGGNYGYTF. In nucleotides, the CDR3 is TGTGCCAGCAGCTTAGGTTCAGGGGGCAACTATGGCTACACCTTC.

The J gene is TRBJ2-5, the V gene TRBV5-6; 7 bases match TRBD2. Germline lookup yields CDR1 SGHDT and CDR2 YYEEEE. CDR3 size: 17 residues. Trimming cost V 1 base and J 2 bases; bases outside gene matches: 11. The CDR3 spells CASSLSGSGGSQETQYF. CDR3 nucleotides: TGTGCCAGCAGCTTGAGCGGTTCGGGAGGATCTCAAGAGACCCAGTACTTC.

This chain uses TRBV18 with TRBJ2-5; 15 positions match TRBD2. The V gene's germline CDR1 is KGHSH and CDR2 LQKENI. This CDR3 comprises 16 residues. V lost 0 bases to trimming and J lost 4 bases; unmatched junction nucleotides: 0. This CDR3 reads CASSPPGLAGGETQYF. Here the CDR3 DNA reads TGTGCCAGCTCACCACCGGGACTAGCGGGAGGAGAGACCCAGTACTTC.

The V gene is TRBV7-2, the J gene TRBJ1-2, with TRBD1 identical over 8 bases. Germline V gene data show CDR1 as SGHTA and CDR2 as FQGNSA. The CDR3 totals 14 residues. The J segment lost 4 bases and the V segment lost 1 base, leaving 2 bases of the junction unmatched. The DNA for the CDR3 is TGTGCCAGCAGCTTAGGGACAGGGCTCTATGGCTACACCTTC. Translated: CASSLGTGLYGYTF.

CDR3: CSASTAAKNIQYF. DNA for the CDR3: TGCAGCGCTTCGACAGCAGCCAAAAACATTCAGTACTTC. The V call is TRBV29-1, the J call TRBJ2-4; weak D call: TRBD1 (5 bases). Trimming removed 7 bases from V and 0 bases from J, with 10 bases in between. Germline values: CDR1 SQVTM, CDR2 ANQGSEA. This CDR3 is 13 amino acids long.

This chain connects TRBV19 to TRBJ1-1, with D possibly TRBD1 on 6 matching bases. Between the trimmed V and J ends, which lost 6 bases and 4 bases, there was a span of 18 bases. Germline CDR1 reads LNHDA; CDR2 reads SQIVND (reference sequence). The CDR3 is made up of 15 amino acids. Written as DNA, the CDR3 is TGTGCCAGTAGGGACGAGGGGGGGGCCAGCACTGAAGCTTTCTTT. Residues: CASRDEGGASTEAFF. The full variable domain, its missing parts supplied by reference TRBV19 and TRBJ1-1, is DGGITQSPKYLFRKEGQNVTLSCEQNLNHDAMYWYRQDPGQGLRLIYYSQIVNDFQKGDIAEGYSVSREKKESFPLTVTSAQKNPTAFYLCASRDEGGASTEAFFGQGTRLTVV.

V and J are TRBV28 and TRBJ2-5, with 8 nucleotides matching TRBD2. The last part of the DNA fits TRBJ2-7 better; the J call may be wrong. CDR3 size: 16 residues. CDR1 MDHEN and CDR2 SYDVKM come from the germline V gene. CDR3 amino acids: CASSLYGLAGSYEQYF. The CDR3 nucleotides are TGTGCCAGCAGTTTATACGGCCTAGCGGGCTCCTACGAGCAGTACTTC.

This chain connects TRBV11-2 to TRBJ1-1, with D perhaps matching TRBD1 (6 bases). Germline CDR1 reads SGHAT; CDR2 reads FQNNGV. The CDR3 runs to 16 residues. The V end lost 3 bases, the J end lost 3 bases, and 17 bases lay between the germline ends. The CDR3 protein is CASSLGQGWGDTEAFF. The CDR3 coding sequence is TGTGCCAGCAGCTTGGGGCAGGGGTGGGGCGACACTGAAGCTTTCTTT.

The gene calls are TRBV9 and TRBJ2-1; a possible D gene is TRBD2 (5 bases). The germline V and J ends were trimmed by 1 base and 2 bases, with 10 bases remaining between them. The CDR3 is made up of 15 amino acids. Germline V gene data show CDR1 as SGDLS and CDR2 as YYNGEE. The CDR3 nucleotides are TGTGCCAGCAGCGTACTAGCAGGCGCCTACAATGAGCAGTTCTTC. Residues: CASSVLAGAYNEQFF.

Here the CDR3 reads CASSPTGGTQYF. DNA of the CDR3: TGTGCCAGCAGCCCAACCGGGGGGACCCAGTACTTC. The chain links TRBV7-9 to TRBJ2-5, with D perhaps matching TRBD2 (6 bases). The CDR3 contains 12 residues. Deletions cut 5 bases from V and 7 bases from J, with 11 bases between. The germline V gene has CDR1 SEHNR and CDR2 FQNEAQ (reference sequence). Using reference TRBV7-9 and TRBJ2-5 for the parts outside the CDR3, the full variable domain is DTGVSQNPRHKITKRGQNVTFRCDPISEHNRLYWYRQTLGQGPEFLTYFQNEAQLEKSRLLSDRFSAERPKGSFSTLEIQRTEQGDSAMYLCASSPTGGTQYFGPGTRLLVL.

In regard to this clone: At one end, the junction sequence differs from germline, possibly due to a read error. This CDR3 is also generated by other DNA sequences in the sample. The chain carries TRBV2 and TRBJ1-5; 8 nucleotides match TRBD1. CDR3 length equals 13 residues. Germline V gives CDR1 SNHLY, CDR2 FYNNEI. As DNA, the CDR3 is TGTGCCAGCGGTGACAGGGGAGGGCAGCCCCAGCATTTT. Amino acids: CASGDRGGQPQHF.

The gene calls are TRBV19 and TRBJ2-2, with TRBD1 matching over 7 bases. The CDR3 is 13 amino acids. The germline gives CDR1 LNHDA, CDR2 SQIVND (reference sequence). The J segment lost 7 bases and the V segment lost 8 bases, leaving 7 bases of the junction unmatched. The CDR3 DNA reads as TGTGCCAGTGCCGGACAGGTTGGCGGGGAGCTGTTTTTT. Translating it yields CASAGQVGGELFF.

This chain uses TRBV27 with TRBJ1-5; D is unresolved. Between the trimmed V and J ends, which lost 5 bases and 4 bases, there was a span of 21 bases. The CDR3 is 17 amino acids. In germline, CDR1 is MNHEY, CDR2 SMNVEV (reference sequence). The CDR3 DNA reads TGTGCCAGCAGTCCCACTCAGAGAGGTTTATCGAATCAGCCCCAGCATTTT. Translating gives CASSPTQRGLSNQPQHF.

The rearrangement uses TRBV6-1 and TRBJ2-3, with 7 bases that match TRBD2. The germline V gene has CDR1 MNHNS and CDR2 SASEGT. The length of the CDR3 is 15 residues. V lost 2 bases, J lost 3 bases, and 5 bases stayed unmatched. The CDR3 protein is CASSELAGETDTQYF. The CDR3 nucleotides read TGTGCCAGCAGTGAATTGGCGGGAGAGACAGATACGCAGTATTTT.

The chain links TRBV5-6 to TRBJ2-1; weak D call: TRBD2 (5 bases). CDR3 length: 19 amino acids. Germline V CDR1 and CDR2: SGHDT, YYEEEE. V was clipped by 1 base and J by 0 bases, with 20 bases between them. CDR3 coding DNA: TGTGCCAGCAGCTTGCTGGCTAGCTGGATAATGAGCTCCTACAATGAGCAGTTCTTC. This translates into CASSLLASWIMSSYNEQFF.

V usage is TRBV6-5 and J usage is TRBJ2-1; 9 bases fit TRBD2. The CDR3 sequence is 14 residues long. Germline V CDR1 and CDR2: MNHEY, SVGAGI. V lost 7 bases, J lost 5 bases, and 6 bases stayed unmatched. CDR3: CASTRGRAHNEQFF. CDR3 coding DNA: TGTGCCAGCACTCGCGGGAGGGCCCACAATGAGCAGTTCTTC.

The chain joins TRBV29-1 to TRBJ1-3, with TRBD1 matching 9 bases. The CDR3 totals 11 residues. Germline lookup yields CDR1 SQVTM and CDR2 ANQGSEA. After removal of 2 bases from V and 11 bases from J, the junction contained 1 base not matched to a gene. In DNA, the CDR3 is TGCAGCGTTGAAAGGGACAGGGCCATATATTTT. The encoded protein is CSVERDRAIYF. Full variable domain (outside the CDR3, taken from reference TRBV29-1 and TRBJ1-3): SAVISQKPSRDICQRGTSLTIQCQVDSQVTMMFWYRQQPGQSLTLIATANQGSEATYESGFVIDKFPISRPNLTFSTLTVSNMSPEDSSIYLCSVERDRAIYFGEGSWLTVV.

V is TRBV7-9 and J is TRBJ2-7; TRBD1 might be the D (6 bases). The CDR3 consists of 14 residues. Germline V gene lookup returns CDR1 SEHNR and CDR2 FQNEAQ (reference sequence). V was trimmed by 4 bases and J by 4 bases, leaving 14 bases between them. CDR3 nucleotides: TGTGCCAGCAGCTCCAAGGGACAACCTTACGAGCAGTACTTC. Translation gives CASSSKGQPYEQYF.

A note on this clone: In the same sample, other DNA sequences code for this CDR3. V and J are TRBV2 and TRBJ2-5; 8 bases are shared with TRBD1. This CDR3 has 13 amino acids. J gave up 2 bases and V 6 bases, and 2 bases lay outside the gene matches. Germline-derived CDR1 and CDR2 are SNHLY and FYNNEI. CDR3 bases: TGTGCCAGCAGGGACAGGGTTCAAGAGACCCAGTACTTC. Translating gives CASRDRVQETQYF.

This chain links TRBV5-1 with TRBJ2-5; 10 positions agree with TRBD2. The DNA end is more similar to TRBJ2-7, so the J call may be wrong. The germline gives CDR1 SGHRS, CDR2 YFSETQ. This CDR3 region has 15 residues. The CDR3, as DNA: TGCGCCAGCAGCTTGGTAGCGGGGGGCTACTACGAGCAGTACTTC. It is translated as CASSLVAGGYYEQYF.

The chain employs TRBV27 and TRBJ1-4; D gene unclear. CDR3 length: 16 residues. Germline values: CDR1 MNHEY, CDR2 SMNVEV (reference sequence). The V end was cut by 0 bases, the J end by 8 bases, with 16 bases between. The CDR3 reads CASSLSIGKGGEKLFF. DNA for the CDR3: TGTGCCAGCAGTTTATCGATTGGGAAGGGAGGCGAAAAACTGTTTTTT.